The 27 T cell receptor beta chains below were found in one sample sequenced in a study of neoadjuvant nivolumab and ipilimumab in lung cancer. Using immunoSEQ multiplex PCR, the repertoire was profiled, and TCRdb retains in-frame clones only, with some absent. The table lists tens of thousands of clones, about 88% of them singletons. The sequenced sample was peripheral blood, obtained before neoadjuvant nivolumab, alone or with ipilimumab. Receptors were obtained from an adult with non-small cell lung cancer.

The chain carries TRBV6-5 and TRBJ1-1, with 7 positions matching TRBD1. The V segment lost 4 bases and the J segment 1 base; nucleotides outside the gene matches: 6. This CDR3 region has 15 residues. CDR1 is MNHEY, CDR2 SVGAGI, per germline. CDR3 sequence reads: CASSLGKGANTEAFF. The CDR3 coding sequence is TGTGCCAGCAGTTTGGGAAAGGGGGCGAACACTGAAGCTTTCTTT.

The gene calls are TRBV18 and TRBJ2-7; D gene unclear. Trimming left V 0 bases short and J 5 bases short, with 8 bases between. CDR1 and CDR2 (germline): KGHSH, LQKENI. The CDR3 has 13 residues. The CDR3 DNA is TGTGCCAGCTCACCACCTTTTTTCCACGAGCAGTACTTC. It yields the protein CASSPPFFHEQYF.

As DNA, the CDR3 is TGTGCCAGCAGCCCGGGGGGCCGCACAGATACGCAGTATTTT. Its protein product is CASSPGGRTDTQYF. The gene calls are TRBV6-5 and TRBJ2-3; tentatively, D is TRBD2 (7 bases). V dropped 6 bases and J dropped 1 base, with 11 bases sitting between them. There are 14 residues in the CDR3. CDR1 and CDR2 from the germline V gene are MNHEY and SVGAGI.

The chain uses TRBV4-2 and TRBJ2-3; TRBD2 agrees at 11 bases. CDR1 is LGHNA and CDR2 is YNFKEQ in the germline V gene. V dropped 0 bases and J dropped 6; count of bases not matched to a gene: 5. This CDR3 is built from 16 residues. The CDR3: CASSQDLAGGPDTQYF. CDR3 sequence (DNA): TGTGCCAGCAGCCAAGATCTAGCGGGAGGCCCGGATACGCAGTATTTT.

The gene calls are TRBV19 and TRBJ2-1; 8 nucleotides align to TRBD2. Germline V gene sequence: CDR1 LNHDA, CDR2 SQIVND (reference sequence). V lost 6 bases to trimming and J lost 1 base; unmatched junction nucleotides: 8. This CDR3 is built from 16 residues. CDR3 residues: CASRESGGDSYNEQFF. CDR3 nucleotide sequence: TGTGCCAGTAGGGAAAGCGGGGGAGATTCCTACAATGAGCAGTTCTTC. The full variable domain, in which reference TRBV19 and TRBJ2-1 provide the parts outside the CDR3, is DGGITQSPKYLFRKEGQNVTLSCEQNLNHDAMYWYRQDPGQGLRLIYYSQIVNDFQKGDIAEGYSVSREKKESFPLTVTSAQKNPTAFYLCASRESGGDSYNEQFFGPGTRLTVL.

The J gene is TRBJ2-1, the V gene TRBV7-3; 10 bases map to TRBD2. Germline V CDR1 and CDR2: SGHTA, FQGTGA. Germline trimming cut 4 bases from V and 6 bases from J; bases unmatched to any gene: 6. The CDR3 totals 15 residues. DNA of the CDR3: TGTGCCAGCAGCTCGGGGACTAGCGTGCGCAATGAGCAGTTCTTC. As protein: CASSSGTSVRNEQFF. Combining the CDR3 with reference TRBV7-3 and TRBJ2-1 gives the whole variable domain GAGVSQTPSNKVTEKGKYVELRCDPISGHTALYWYRQSLGQGPEFLIYFQGTGAADDSGLPNDRFFAVRPEGSVSTLKIQRTERGDSAVYLCASSSGTSVRNEQFFGPGTRLTVL.

This chain uses TRBV4-2 with TRBJ2-1; 13 bases match TRBD2. V trimming: 0 bases; J trimming: 7 bases; junction bases outside the gene matches: 12. CDR1 is LGHNA, CDR2 YNFKEQ, per germline. This CDR3 spans 19 amino acids. CDR3 in DNA: TGTGCCAGCAGCCAAGATCGAGGAACTAGCGGGAGGGCCAGGAATGAGCAGTTCTTC. Protein sequence: CASSQDRGTSGRARNEQFF.

The CDR3 DNA sequence: TGCGCCAGCAGCCAGCAGGACAGCCGCCCAGATACGCAGTATTTT. This codes for CASSQQDSRPDTQYF. The chain combines TRBV4-1 with TRBJ2-3, with D perhaps matching TRBD1 (6 bases). This CDR3 is built from 15 residues. With 3 bases removed from V and 4 bases from J, the gap between germline ends came to 14 bases. The V gene's germline CDR1 is MGHRA and CDR2 YSYEKL.

V gene TRBV7-2 combines with J gene TRBJ2-7; TRBD2 matches at 13 bases. Germline V gene sequence: CDR1 SGHTA, CDR2 FQGNSA. This CDR3 region has 17 residues. The trim removed 5 bases at V and 2 bases at J, leaving 9 bases unmatched. CDR3 region: CASSKRGLAGLPYEQYF. The CDR3 bases are TGTGCCAGCAGCAAGCGGGGACTAGCGGGGCTCCCCTACGAGCAGTACTTC.

This chain links TRBV18 with TRBJ2-7; TRBD2 matches at 12 bases. The CDR3 loop spans 16 amino acids. Germline assignment: CDR1 KGHSH and CDR2 LQKENI. V dropped 1 base and J dropped 2; count of bases not matched to a gene: 3. As DNA, the CDR3 is TGTGCCAGCTCACCACGACTAGCGGGAGCTCCCTACGAGCAGTACTTC. Protein sequence: CASSPRLAGAPYEQYF.

The chain couples TRBV5-1 to TRBJ2-1; 9 bases fit TRBD2. CDR3 length equals 15 residues. Germline assignment: CDR1 SGHRS and CDR2 YFSETQ. V lost 2 bases and J lost 6; bases outside the gene matches: 6. The CDR3 nucleotides are TGCGCCAGCAGCTTAGGGGCTAGCGGGATCAATGAGCAGTTCTTC. Residues: CASSLGASGINEQFF.

J is TRBJ2-5 and V is TRBV5-1; 7 bases are shared with TRBD1. Germline-derived CDR1 and CDR2 are SGHRS and YFSETQ. The V gene end was trimmed by 2 bases and the J gene end by 3 bases; junction bases not matched to a gene: 7. The CDR3 runs to 15 residues. DNA for the CDR3: TGCGCCAGCAGCTTTACGACAGGGACAAAAGAGACCCAGTACTTC. Encoded protein: CASSFTTGTKETQYF.

This rearrangement joins TRBV9 to TRBJ2-2; no reliable D call. The CDR3 length is 13 residues. Trimming removed 0 bases at V and 5 bases at J, with 5 bases between. Per germline, CDR1 SGDLS and CDR2 YYNGEE. This CDR3 reads CASSVVETGELFF. CDR3 bases: TGTGCCAGCAGCGTAGTCGAGACCGGGGAGCTGTTTTTT.

The chain uses TRBV6-1 and TRBJ2-7; perhaps D is TRBD1 or TRBD2 (5 bases each). The CDR3 is made up of 14 amino acids. Germline CDR1 MNHNS, CDR2 SASEGT. Trimming stripped 2 bases from V and 5 bases from J, with 13 bases between. This chain's CDR3 is CASSEFVRDDEQYF. CDR3 DNA: TGTGCCAGCAGTGAATTTGTCAGGGACGACGAGCAGTACTTC.

The chain combines TRBV2 with TRBJ2-7; no firm D call. The V and J ends lost 1 base and 0 bases respectively, with 4 bases between them. This CDR3 is built from 13 residues. Germline V lookup: CDR1 SNHLY, CDR2 FYNNEI. CDR3 coding DNA: TGTGCCAGCAGTGAAGAACTCTCCTACGAGCAGTACTTC. Amino acid sequence: CASSEELSYEQYF.

The chain couples TRBV5-4 to TRBJ2-3; 14 nucleotides agree with TRBD2. Looked up from germline, CDR1 is SGHNT and CDR2 is YYREEE (reference sequence). This CDR3 comprises 16 residues. V was clipped by 4 bases and J by 5 bases; unmatched bases: 6. The CDR3 DNA is TGTGCCAGCAGCCCTAGGACTAGCGGGAGGCTAGATACGCAGTATTTT. Translated, it gives CASSPRTSGRLDTQYF.

This chain uses TRBV7-2 with TRBJ1-4; D uncertain. The V end lost 5 bases, the J end lost 7 bases, and 14 bases lay between the germline ends. This CDR3 region has 14 residues. Germline assignment: CDR1 SGHTA and CDR2 FQGNSA. CDR3 nucleotides: TGTGCCAGCAGCCGAACTAGGGATAGTGAAAAACTGTTTTTT. Translating gives CASSRTRDSEKLFF.

The J gene is TRBJ2-3, the V gene TRBV18; possible D gene TRBD1, 5 bases. CDR1 is KGHSH and CDR2 is LQKENI in the germline V gene. Trimming stripped 5 bases from V and 2 bases from J, with 11 bases between. The CDR3 runs 14 residues. CDR3 sequence: CASSKQTDTDTQYF. DNA of the CDR3: TGTGCCAGCTCAAAGCAGACAGACACAGATACGCAGTATTTT.

The CDR3, as DNA: TGTGCCAGCAGCCTGCCACCGGGGAATAACTATGGCTACACCTTC. Translating gives CASSLPPGNNYGYTF. The chain recombines TRBV7-2 with TRBJ1-2; no definite D call. V dropped 5 bases and J dropped 1 base, with 14 bases sitting between them. The CDR3 totals 15 residues. Per germline, CDR1 SGHTA and CDR2 FQGNSA. The complete variable domain, with remaining parts taken from reference TRBV7-2 and TRBJ1-2, reads GAGVSQSPSNKVTEKGKDVELRCDPISGHTALYWYRQSLGQGLEFLIYFQGNSAPDKSGLPSDRFSAERTGGSVSTLTIQRTQQEDSAVYLCASSLPPGNNYGYTFGSGTRLTVV.

This chain connects TRBV7-9 to TRBJ1-5; 7 nucleotides align to TRBD1. V lost 5 bases and J lost 1; bases outside the gene matches: 2. Germline-derived CDR1 and CDR2 are SEHNR and FQNEAQ (reference sequence). CDR3 length: 14 amino acids. The CDR3 sequence: CASSRQGSNQPQHF. The CDR3 DNA sequence: TGTGCCAGCAGCCGACAGGGAAGCAATCAGCCCCAGCATTTT.

The rearrangement uses TRBV11-2 and TRBJ2-7; TRBD2 is a possible D gene (6 bases). This CDR3 has 14 residues. Germline V gives CDR1 SGHAT, CDR2 FQNNGV. Trimming left V 4 bases short and J 1 base short, with 11 bases between. CDR3 DNA sequence: TGTGCCAGCAGCTGGGGGGACCGTTCCTACGAGCAGTACTTC. Its translation: CASSWGDRSYEQYF.

CDR3 coding DNA: TGTGCCACCAGCAGGTCCACCCAGTTCAATCAGCCCCAGCATTTT. It codes for CATSRSTQFNQPQHF. The V and J genes are TRBV15 and TRBJ1-5, with D unresolved. The CDR3 extends over 15 amino acids. Looked up from germline, CDR1 is LNHNV and CDR2 is YYDKDF (reference sequence). Trimming shortened V by 3 bases and J by 3 bases, and 12 bases separated the two germline ends.

J is TRBJ2-7 and V is TRBV7-7; no firm D call. Germline loops: CDR1 SSHAT, CDR2 FNYEAQ (reference sequence). This CDR3 contains 13 residues. Between the trimmed V and J ends, which lost 1 base and 1 base, there was a span of 5 bases. CDR3 loop: CASSLEESYEQYF. In nucleotides, the CDR3 is TGTGCCAGCAGCTTAGAGGAATCCTACGAGCAGTACTTC.

The chain combines TRBV2 with TRBJ2-7, with a tentative D call TRBD2 (6 bases). CDR3 length equals 16 residues. Trimming removed 6 bases from V and 1 base from J, with 19 bases in between. Per germline, CDR1 SNHLY and CDR2 FYNNEI. The CDR3 nucleotides read TGTGCCAGCAGGAACGGCCCGGGAGAGGGGTCCTACGAGCAGTACTTC. This encodes CASRNGPGEGSYEQYF. Variable domain in full (rest from reference TRBV2 and TRBJ2-7): EPEVTQTPSHQVTQMGQEVILRCVPISNHLYFYWYRQILGQKVEFLVSFYNNEISEKSEIFDDQFSVERPDGSNFTLKIRSTKLEDSAMYFCASRNGPGEGSYEQYFGPGTRLTVT.

This clone was seen a single time. The chain couples TRBV6-1 to TRBJ2-2; 7 bases agree with TRBD1. The CDR3 consists of 15 residues. Germline V gene lookup returns CDR1 MNHNS and CDR2 SASEGT. The V and J ends lost 1 base and 5 bases, in that order; junction bases with no gene match: 4. Written as DNA, the CDR3 is TGTGCCAGCAGTGAAGGACAGGGACCGACCGGGGAGCTGTTTTTT. This codes for CASSEGQGPTGELFF.

The chain joins TRBV30 to TRBJ1-1; unclear D gene. Germline CDR1 reads GTSNPN; CDR2 reads SVGIG (reference sequence). Trimming took 0 bases from V and 1 from J, leaving 6 bases between them. The CDR3 runs 13 residues. This CDR3 reads CAWSVKENTEAFF. The CDR3 coding sequence is TGTGCCTGGAGTGTAAAAGAGAACACTGAAGCTTTCTTT.

J is TRBJ1-5 and V is TRBV18; possible D gene TRBD1, 5 bases. The CDR3 extends over 15 amino acids. V lost 3 bases, J lost 0 bases, and 9 bases lay in between. The germline V gene has CDR1 KGHSH and CDR2 LQKENI. CDR3 in DNA: TGTGCCAGCTCACCGACAGAATATAGCAATCAGCCCCAGCATTTT. Its translation is CASSPTEYSNQPQHF.